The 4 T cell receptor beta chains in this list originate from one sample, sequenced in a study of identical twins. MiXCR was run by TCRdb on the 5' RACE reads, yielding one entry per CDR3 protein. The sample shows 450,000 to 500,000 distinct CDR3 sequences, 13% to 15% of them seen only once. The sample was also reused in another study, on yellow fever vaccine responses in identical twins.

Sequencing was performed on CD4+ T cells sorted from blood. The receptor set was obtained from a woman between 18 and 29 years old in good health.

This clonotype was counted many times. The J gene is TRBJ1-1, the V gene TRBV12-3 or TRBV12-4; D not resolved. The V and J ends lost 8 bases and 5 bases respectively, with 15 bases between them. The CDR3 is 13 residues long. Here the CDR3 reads CASSRDSGTEAFF. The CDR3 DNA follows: TGTGCCAGCTCCCGAGATAGTGGAACTGAAGCTTTCTTT.

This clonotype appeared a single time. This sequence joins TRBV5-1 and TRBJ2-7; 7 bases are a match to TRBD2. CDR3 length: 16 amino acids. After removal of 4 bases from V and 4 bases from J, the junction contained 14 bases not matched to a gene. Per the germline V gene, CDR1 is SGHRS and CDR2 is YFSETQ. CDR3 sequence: CASSAPSGLPPYEQYF. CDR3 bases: TGCGCCAGCAGCGCCCCTAGCGGCCTACCCCCTTACGAGCAGTACTTC.

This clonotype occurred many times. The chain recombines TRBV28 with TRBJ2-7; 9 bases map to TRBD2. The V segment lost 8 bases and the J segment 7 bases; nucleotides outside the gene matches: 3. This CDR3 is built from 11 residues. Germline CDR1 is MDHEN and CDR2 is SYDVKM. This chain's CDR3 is CASLAGAEQYF. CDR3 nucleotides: TGTGCCAGCTTAGCGGGAGCGGAGCAGTACTTC.

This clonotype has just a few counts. The CDR3 region is CASSLKTEQFF. The DNA of the CDR3 is TGTGCCAGCAGCTTAAAGACTGAGCAGTTCTTC. The V call is TRBV7-2, the J call TRBJ2-1, with D unresolved. Trimming took off 2 bases at V and 9 bases at J, with 5 bases between the two ends. The CDR3 consists of 11 residues. Germline assignment: CDR1 SGHTA and CDR2 FQGNSA. Using reference TRBV7-2 and TRBJ2-1 for the parts outside the CDR3, the full variable domain is GAGVSQSPSNKVTEKGKDVELRCDPISGHTALYWYRQSLGQGLEFLIYFQGNSAPDKSGLPSDRFSAERTGGSVSTLTIQRTQQEDSAVYLCASSLKTEQFFGPGTRLTVL.